This is a list of T cell receptor beta chains from one sample in a study of cytomegalovirus exposure and HLA in healthy donors. Sequenced by immunoSEQ multiplex PCR; TCRdb stores in-frame clones only, minus some. The sample holds roughly 170,000 clones, approximately 86% seen once. The sample taken for sequencing was PBMCs. All receptors come from a male donor in good health and CMV-seronegative. Both conserved end residues are part of each CDR3. A D gene is named only where the DNA matches it firmly. Expanded clones are given a class, and other clones once, few, many or no size at all.

V: TRBV6-5; size: -; J: TRBJ1-5; D: -; length: 13; CDR3: CASSFSQGQPQHF; DNA: TGTGCCAGCAGTTTCAGCCAGGGTCAGCCCCAGCATTTT
V: TRBV6-6; size: -; J: TRBJ1-2; D: -; length: 16; CDR3: CASSPKSLQRVYGYTF; DNA: TGTGCCAGCAGTCCAAAATCCCTCCAGAGGGTCTATGGCTACACCTTC
V: TRBV18; size: -; J: TRBJ1-1; D: TRBD1; length: 15; CDR3: CASSQTGVTNTEAFF; DNA: TGTGCCAGCTCACAAACAGGGGTAACCAACACTGAAGCTTTCTTT
V: TRBV7-2; size: -; J: TRBJ1-1; D: -; length: 14; CDR3: CASSLAGAHTEAFF; DNA: TGTGCCAGCAGCTTAGCGGGGGCCCACACTGAAGCTTTCTTT
V: TRBV27; size: -; J: TRBJ1-2; D: -; length: 14; CDR3: CASSHGRGTDGYTF; DNA: TGTGCCAGCAGCCATGGCAGGGGAACGGATGGCTACACCTTC
V: TRBV12-5; size: once; J: TRBJ2-6; D: -; length: 16; CDR3: CASGFKTDSGANVLTF; DNA: TGTGCTAGTGGTTTCAAGACAGACTCTGGGGCCAACGTCCTGACTTTC
V: TRBV7-3; size: -; J: TRBJ1-1; D: TRBD1; length: 14; CDR3: CASSSPDRGTEAFF; DNA: TGTGCCAGCAGCTCCCCCGACAGGGGGACTGAAGCTTTCTTT
V: TRBV2; size: -; J: TRBJ2-2; D: -; length: 14; CDR3: CASLGGGITGELFF; DNA: TGTGCCAGCTTAGGTGGAGGTATCACCGGGGAGCTGTTTTTT
V: TRBV4-2; size: once; J: TRBJ2-5; D: TRBD1; length: 17; CDR3: CASSQAGQGGLGETQYF; DNA: TGTGCCAGCAGCCAGGCAGGACAGGGGGGTTTGGGTGAGACCCAGTACTTC
V: TRBV6-6; size: -; J: TRBJ2-7; D: TRBD1; length: 13; CDR3: CASSYRGLGEQYF; DNA: TGTGCCAGCAGTTACAGGGGGCTGGGCGAGCAGTACTTC
V: TRBV6-5; size: -; J: TRBJ1-2; D: -; length: 15; CDR3: CASSYWRGTDYGYTF; DNA: TGTGCCAGCAGTTACTGGCGGGGTACGGACTATGGCTACACCTTC
V: TRBV5-5; size: -; J: TRBJ1-5; D: TRBD1; length: 15; CDR3: CASSSRDRDGQPQHF; DNA: TGTGCCAGCAGCTCCCGGGACAGGGACGGCCAGCCCCAGCATTTT
V: TRBV29-1; size: -; J: TRBJ2-5; D: TRBD1; length: 15; CDR3: CSSGSGTVRQETQYF; DNA: TGCAGCTCTGGATCCGGGACAGTGAGACAAGAGACCCAGTACTTC
V: TRBV5-1; size: -; J: TRBJ2-7; D: TRBD1; length: 15; CDR3: CASSPGTGVSYEQYF; DNA: TGCGCCAGCAGCCCCGGGACAGGGGTTTCCTACGAGCAGTACTTC
V: TRBV19; size: few; J: TRBJ2-4; D: TRBD1; length: 17; CDR3: CASSIGPIRQGNNIQYF; DNA: TGTGCCAGTAGTATAGGCCCGATACGACAGGGGAATAACATTCAGTACTTC
V: TRBV14; size: -; J: TRBJ1-6; D: -; length: 13; CDR3: CASSQDIYSPLHF; DNA: TGTGCCAGCAGCCAAGACATTTATTCACCCCTCCACTTT
V: TRBV14; size: -; J: TRBJ1-4; D: -; length: 15; CDR3: CASSRGTATNEKLFF; DNA: TGTGCCAGCTCTCGGGGAACTGCAACTAATGAAAAACTGTTTTTT
V: TRBV30; size: few; J: TRBJ1-4; D: -; length: 14; CDR3: CAWRWSGTPEKLFF; DNA: TGTGCCTGGAGGTGGTCGGGGACTCCTGAAAAACTGTTTTTT
V: TRBV9; size: -; J: TRBJ2-2; D: TRBD2; length: 14; CDR3: CACSVVLAAGELFF; DNA: TGTGCCTGCAGCGTAGTACTAGCGGCCGGGGAGCTGTTTTTT
V: TRBV4-2; size: -; J: TRBJ1-6; D: TRBD1; length: 16; CDR3: CASSQDRGQGNSPLHF; DNA: TGTGCCAGCAGCCAAGATAGGGGACAGGGCAATTCACCCCTCCACTTT
V: TRBV7-6; size: -; J: TRBJ2-2; D: -; length: 15; CDR3: CASSEREPNTGELFF; DNA: TGTGCCAGCAGCGAACGGGAGCCCAACACCGGGGAGCTGTTTTTT
V: TRBV7-2; size: -; J: TRBJ2-7; D: TRBD2; length: 17; CDR3: CASSLATISGRKNEQYF; DNA: TGTGCCAGCAGCTTAGCGACCATTAGCGGGAGGAAGAACGAGCAGTACTTC
V: TRBV2; size: few; J: TRBJ2-2; D: -; length: 16; CDR3: CASSISDAKFTGELFF; DNA: TGTGCCAGCAGTATAAGCGACGCAAAGTTCACCGGGGAGCTGTTTTTT
V: TRBV5-4; size: -; J: TRBJ2-7; D: -; length: 12; CDR3: CATSTGSYEQYF; DNA: TGTGCCACCAGTACAGGGTCCTACGAGCAGTACTTC
V: TRBV10-3; size: -; J: TRBJ1-2; D: TRBD1; length: 18; CDR3: CAISESASTGGRNYGYTF; DNA: TGTGCCATCAGTGAGTCGGCCTCCACAGGGGGGAGGAACTATGGCTACACCTTC
V: TRBV6-5; size: -; J: TRBJ2-7; D: TRBD2; length: 14; CDR3: CASSLGGGAYEQYF; DNA: TGTGCCAGCAGTTTGGGGGGAGGGGCCTACGAGCAGTACTTC
V: TRBV5-1; size: -; J: TRBJ2-7; D: TRBD2; length: 17; CDR3: CASSLVSSGTYWGEQYF; DNA: TGCGCCAGCAGCTTGGTCTCTAGCGGGACCTATTGGGGCGAGCAGTACTTC
V: TRBV7-2; size: -; J: TRBJ1-2; D: TRBD1; length: 16; CDR3: CASSLAGGQFSYGYTF; DNA: TGTGCCAGCAGCCTCGCGGGGGGACAGTTCTCTTATGGCTACACCTTC
V: TRBV7-9; size: -; J: TRBJ2-3; D: -; length: 14; CDR3: CASRGGWEPDTQYF; DNA: TGTGCCAGCCGTGGGGGCTGGGAGCCAGATACGCAGTATTTT
V: TRBV19; size: -; J: TRBJ2-2; D: TRBD2; length: 16; CDR3: CASSDLAGRNTGELFF; DNA: TGTGCCAGTAGTGACCTAGCGGGCCGAAACACCGGGGAGCTGTTTTTT
V: TRBV7-2; size: -; J: TRBJ2-3; D: -; length: 13; CDR3: CASNLGGADTQYF; DNA: TGTGCCAGCAACCTAGGGGGGGCAGATACGCAGTATTTT
V: TRBV19; size: -; J: TRBJ1-1; D: TRBD1; length: 13; CDR3: CASSDGQDTEAFF; DNA: TGTGCCAGTAGCGACGGACAGGACACTGAAGCTTTCTTT
V: TRBV2; size: -; J: TRBJ2-3; D: TRBD2; length: 12; CDR3: CASGGVPDTQYF; DNA: TGTGCCAGCGGGGGGGTTCCAGATACGCAGTATTTT
V: TRBV19; size: once; J: TRBJ2-2; D: -; length: 16; CDR3: CASSMGAGSDTGELFF; DNA: TGTGCCAGTAGTATGGGCGCAGGGTCGGACACCGGGGAGCTGTTTTTT
V: TRBV4-3; size: -; J: TRBJ2-1; D: TRBD2; length: 15; CDR3: CASSARLAGYNEQFF; DNA: TGCGCCAGCAGCGCCCGACTAGCGGGATACAATGAGCAGTTCTTC
V: TRBV18; size: -; J: TRBJ1-2; D: -; length: 17; CDR3: CASSPEGVRLQVYGYTF; DNA: TGTGCCAGCTCACCCGAGGGGGTCAGGCTCCAAGTCTATGGCTACACCTTC
V: TRBV29-1; size: -; J: TRBJ2-3; D: TRBD2; length: 17; CDR3: CSVEAVGTSGVTDTQYF; DNA: TGCAGCGTTGAAGCCGTAGGGACTAGCGGGGTCACAGATACGCAGTATTTT
V: TRBV19; size: -; J: TRBJ2-7; D: TRBD1; length: 14; CDR3: CASSIQGASYEQYF; DNA: TGTGCCAGTAGTATACAGGGGGCCAGCTACGAGCAGTACTTC
V: TRBV4-2; size: -; J: TRBJ1-1; D: -; length: 15; CDR3: CASSLEAVGNTEAFF; DNA: TGTGCCAGCAGCCTCGAGGCAGTGGGGAACACTGAAGCTTTCTTT
V: TRBV19; size: -; J: TRBJ1-6; D: -; length: 13; CDR3: CASSPEPPPPLHF; DNA: TGTGCCAGTAGTCCCGAGCCCCCACCACCCCTCCACTTT
V: TRBV7-2; size: -; J: TRBJ2-7; D: TRBD2; length: 15; CDR3: CASSLVIVAGGEQYF; DNA: TGTGCCAGCAGCTTAGTTATAGTAGCGGGAGGCGAGCAGTACTTC
V: TRBV19; size: -; J: TRBJ2-3; D: -; length: 16; CDR3: CASSTPWRGSTDTQYF; DNA: TGTGCCAGTAGTACCCCGTGGCGGGGCAGCACAGATACGCAGTATTTT
V: TRBV18; size: -; J: TRBJ1-2; D: -; length: 18; CDR3: CASSPPSRRQGSSYGYTF; DNA: TGTGCCAGCTCACCACCTTCAAGACGGCAGGGATCGAGTTATGGCTACACCTTC
V: TRBV7-3; size: -; J: TRBJ1-1; D: -; length: 13; CDR3: CASSLKRNTEAFF; DNA: TGTGCCAGCAGCTTAAAGCGGAACACTGAAGCTTTCTTT
V: TRBV9; size: -; J: TRBJ2-5; D: -; length: 11; CDR3: CASRPGETQYF; DNA: TGTGCCAGCAGGCCGGGGGAGACCCAGTACTTC
V: TRBV7-6; size: -; J: TRBJ1-5; D: TRBD1; length: 15; CDR3: CASSLDGQGYQPQHF; DNA: TGTGCCAGCAGCTTAGATGGACAGGGTTATCAGCCCCAGCATTTT
V: TRBV2; size: -; J: TRBJ2-4; D: -; length: 15; CDR3: CASIPSQVSKNIQYF; DNA: TGTGCCAGCATCCCGAGCCAGGTTTCCAAAAACATTCAGTACTTC
V: TRBV27; size: -; J: TRBJ2-3; D: -; length: 18; CDR3: CASSPGVKVMMIPDTQYF; DNA: TGTGCCAGCAGTCCCGGGGTCAAGGTTATGATGATCCCAGATACGCAGTATTTT
V: TRBV29-1; size: -; J: TRBJ2-5; D: TRBD2; length: 12; CDR3: CSAGGGGETQYF; DNA: TGCAGCGCGGGGGGTGGGGGAGAGACCCAGTACTTC
V: TRBV7-3; size: -; J: TRBJ2-3; D: TRBD2; length: 15; CDR3: CASSPSGGAPDTQYF; DNA: TGTGCCAGCAGCCCTAGCGGGGGGGCCCCAGATACGCAGTATTTT
V: TRBV6-6; size: -; J: TRBJ1-5; D: TRBD1; length: 14; CDR3: CASSQGQGIKPQHF; DNA: TGTGCCAGCAGTCAGGGACAGGGTATCAAGCCCCAGCATTTT
V: TRBV5-1; size: -; J: TRBJ2-1; D: -; length: 15; CDR3: CASSLAEAANNEQFF; DNA: TGCGCCAGCAGCTTGGCCGAGGCAGCCAACAATGAGCAGTTCTTC
V: TRBV6-5; size: -; J: TRBJ2-3; D: TRBD2; length: 16; CDR3: CASSYRGGRSTDTQYF; DNA: TGTGCCAGCAGTTACCGGGGGGGCCGCAGCACAGATACGCAGTATTTT
V: TRBV4-1; size: -; J: TRBJ2-1; D: -; length: 12; CDR3: CASSPTNNEQFF; DNA: TGCGCCAGCAGCCCGACTAACAATGAGCAGTTCTTC
V: TRBV6-6; size: -; J: TRBJ1-4; D: -; length: 11; CDR3: CASSQGEKLFF; DNA: TGTGCCAGCAGCCAGGGGGAAAAACTGTTTTTT
V: TRBV9; size: -; J: TRBJ2-1; D: TRBD2; length: 16; CDR3: CASSVAGRGSYNEQFF; DNA: TGTGCCAGCAGCGTAGCGGGGAGGGGTTCCTACAATGAGCAGTTCTTC
V: TRBV6-6; size: few; J: TRBJ1-1; D: TRBD1; length: 13; CDR3: CASSGQGHTEAFF; DNA: TGTGCCAGCAGCGGACAGGGCCACACTGAAGCTTTCTTT
V: TRBV7-9; size: -; J: TRBJ1-4; D: TRBD1; length: 15; CDR3: CASSLRRGQGEKLFF; DNA: TGTGCCAGCAGCTTAAGAAGGGGGCAAGGTGAAAAACTGTTTTTT
V: TRBV4-2; size: -; J: TRBJ2-7; D: TRBD2; length: 18; CDR3: CASSQDTALAGTSGEQYF; DNA: TGTGCCAGCAGCCAAGATACTGCACTAGCGGGCACCTCTGGCGAGCAGTACTTC